This is a list of T cell receptor beta chains from one sample in a study of T cell responses to AZD1222 COVID-19 vaccine. Only in-frame clones appear in the TCRdb table, and some are missing; sequencing was by immunoSEQ multiplex PCR. The repertoire includes around 150,000 clones, about 91% of them detected once, and 1.3% sits in the top ten. The sequencing used peripheral blood, collected 28 days after the second AZD1222 dose. The receptors originated from an adult who received the AZD1222 COVID-19 vaccine. Both conserved end residues are part of each CDR3. The D gene is left open where the match is weak. The size field is filled for only some rows; it gives once, few, many or a size class.

J | D | V | size | CDR3 | DNA
TRBJ1-1 | NA | TRBV27 | NA | CASTHLARDTEAFF | TGTGCCAGCACCCACTTAGCCAGGGACACTGAAGCTTTCTTT
TRBJ1-1 | NA | TRBV7-9 | NA | CASSLGRQGGTEAFF | TGTGCCAGCAGCTTGGGACGGCAGGGTGGCACTGAAGCTTTCTTT
TRBJ1-1 | NA | TRBV28 | NA | CASSSTVVTEAFF | TGTGCCAGCAGTTCGACAGTTGTCACTGAAGCTTTCTTT
TRBJ2-6 | NA | TRBV28 | NA | CASSLPGANVLTF | TGTGCCAGCAGTTTGCCCGGGGCCAACGTCCTGACTTTC
TRBJ2-5 | NA | TRBV6-5 | NA | CASRRDVEETQYF | TGTGCCAGCAGACGGGACGTAGAAGAGACCCAGTACTTC
TRBJ2-1 | TRBD2 | TRBV6-6 | NA | CASSPLAGGPGSYNEQFF | TGTGCCAGCAGTCCCTTAGCGGGGGGGCCGGGCTCCTACAATGAGCAGTTCTTC
TRBJ1-1 | NA | TRBV27 | NA | CASRKENTEAFF | TGTGCCAGCAGGAAAGAGAACACTGAAGCTTTCTTT
TRBJ2-1 | TRBD2 | TRBV11-3 | NA | CASSLSLPLAGSSSYNEQFF | TGTGCCAGCAGCTTAAGTCTCCCCCTAGCGGGTTCTAGCTCCTACAATGAGCAGTTCTTC
TRBJ2-2 | NA | TRBV18 | NA | CASSPLEGYTGELFF | TGTGCCAGCTCACCTCTTGAGGGATACACCGGGGAGCTGTTTTTT
TRBJ1-1 | NA | TRBV2 | once | CASSPTELYTEAFF | TGTGCCAGCAGCCCGACGGAGCTTTACACTGAAGCTTTCTTT
TRBJ1-5 | NA | TRBV28 | NA | CASRPLRDRQPQHF | TGTGCCAGCAGGCCCCTAAGGGACCGACAGCCCCAGCATTTT
TRBJ1-1 | NA | TRBV14 | NA | CASSPTIREGKAFF | TGTGCCAGCAGCCCTACAATCAGGGAAGGGAAAGCTTTCTTT
TRBJ2-5 | NA | TRBV19 | NA | CARRYTGTCQETQYF | TGTGCCAGGAGATATACCGGGACTTGCCAAGAGACCCAGTACTTC
TRBJ1-1 | NA | TRBV6-6 | NA | CASSSRVKGNTEAFF | TGTGCCAGCAGTTCCCGGGTCAAAGGGAACACTGAAGCTTTCTTT
TRBJ1-4 | TRBD1 | TRBV18 | NA | CASSGQGGVEKLFF | TGTGCCAGCTCCGGACAGGGAGGCGTCGAAAAACTGTTTTTT
TRBJ1-3 | NA | TRBV3-1/TRBV3-2 | NA | CASSQGPGRNTIYF | TGTGCCAGCAGCCAAGGTCCGGGGAGGAACACCATATATTTT
TRBJ1-4 | NA | TRBV12-3/TRBV12-4 | once | CASTRGTNEKLFF | TGTGCCAGCACCCGGGGCACTAATGAAAAACTGTTTTTT
TRBJ1-5 | NA | TRBV6-4 | NA | CASSDGRSRGNQPQHF | TGTGCCAGCAGTGATGGGAGGTCGAGGGGCAATCAGCCCCAGCATTTT
TRBJ1-1 | TRBD1 | TRBV28 | NA | CASSLQGAPNTEAFF | TGTGCCAGCAGTTTACAGGGGGCGCCGAACACTGAAGCTTTCTTT
TRBJ1-1 | NA | TRBV30 | NA | CAWSGGRNTEAFF | TGTGCCTGGAGCGGGGGGCGCAACACTGAAGCTTTCTTT
TRBJ2-1 | TRBD2 | TRBV6-2/TRBV6-3 | NA | CASSYSTGTSGEQFF | TGTGCCAGCAGTTACTCGACCGGGACTAGCGGGGAGCAGTTCTTC
TRBJ1-5 | NA | TRBV27 | NA | CASSSSRPGLENQPQHF | TGTGCCAGCAGTTCATCGAGGCCGGGATTGGAAAATCAGCCCCAGCATTTT
TRBJ2-2 | TRBD1 | TRBV2 | NA | CARRGPNGELFF | TGTGCCAGGAGGGGGCCCAACGGGGAGCTGTTTTTT
TRBJ2-1 | TRBD2 | TRBV29-1 | NA | CSVEGGTSGRYNEQFF | TGCAGCGTTGAAGGTGGGACTAGCGGGAGATACAATGAGCAGTTCTTC
TRBJ1-2 | TRBD1 | TRBV9 | once | CASSGGTADGYTF | TGTGCCAGCAGCGGGGGGACAGCAGATGGTTACACCTTC
TRBJ1-4 | NA | TRBV4-1 | NA | CASSQSGTTNEKLFF | TGCGCCAGCAGCCAATCAGGGACAACTAATGAAAAACTGTTTTTT
TRBJ1-2 | NA | TRBV19 | NA | CASSHANYGYTF | TGTGCCAGTTCCCACGCTAACTATGGCTACACCTTC
TRBJ2-1 | TRBD2 | TRBV11-3 | NA | CASSLGGGAVYNEQFF | TGTGCCAGCAGCTTAGGCGGGGGGGCCGTATACAATGAGCAGTTCTTC
TRBJ1-1 | TRBD1 | TRBV7-9 | few | CASSSDRVGTEAFF | TGTGCCAGCAGCTCGGACAGGGTGGGGACTGAAGCTTTCTTT
TRBJ2-7 | NA | TRBV7-9 | NA | CASSRAGADEQYF | TGTGCCAGCAGCCGGGCCGGGGCCGATGAGCAGTACTTC
TRBJ1-4 | TRBD1 | TRBV7-6 | NA | CASSSWDSNEKLFF | TGTGCCAGCAGCTCATGGGACAGTAATGAAAAACTGTTTTTT
TRBJ1-1 | TRBD1 | TRBV2 | NA | CASSSDRVGNTEAFF | TGTGCCAGCAGTTCGGACAGGGTCGGGAACACTGAAGCTTTCTTT
TRBJ1-2 | TRBD1 | TRBV19 | NA | CASSARQGQTVYGYTF | TGTGCCAGTAGTGCGCGACAGGGCCAAACCGTTTATGGCTACACCTTC
TRBJ1-3 | NA | TRBV4-2 | NA | CASSQDGTAYSGNTIYF | TGTGCCAGCAGCCAAGATGGAACAGCCTACTCTGGAAACACCATATATTTT
TRBJ2-1 | TRBD2 | TRBV5-4 | NA | CASSWGGGQFF | TGTGCCAGCAGCTGGGGCGGGGGGCAGTTCTTC
TRBJ1-1 | NA | TRBV27 | NA | CASSLVRDTEAFF | TGTGCCAGCAGTTTAGTCCGCGACACTGAAGCTTTCTTT
TRBJ2-7 | TRBD1 | TRBV7-2 | NA | CASSPQGAVYEQYF | TGTGCCAGCAGCCCACAGGGGGCTGTCTACGAGCAGTACTTC
TRBJ2-1 | TRBD1 | TRBV29-1 | NA | CSVELITGGAYNEQFF | TGCAGCGTTGAGCTTATTACAGGGGGCGCCTACAATGAGCAGTTCTTC
TRBJ1-1 | NA | TRBV7-2 | NA | CASSFNPGGTEAFF | TGTGCCAGCAGCTTTAACCCCGGGGGGACTGAAGCTTTCTTT
TRBJ1-1 | NA | TRBV5-1 | NA | CASSRWVLEEAFF | TGCGCCAGCAGCCGGTGGGTTTTAGAAGAAGCTTTCTTT
TRBJ1-4 | NA | TRBV27 | medium-sized | CASSLSGTWGEKLFF | TGTGCCAGCAGTTTGTCCGGGACCTGGGGCGAAAAACTGTTTTTT
TRBJ1-6 | NA | TRBV2 | once | CASINGQWGSSYNSPLHF | TGTGCCAGCATCAACGGACAGTGGGGAAGCTCCTATAATTCACCCCTCCACTTT
TRBJ2-5 | NA | TRBV20-1 | NA | CSASARETQYF | TGCAGTGCTTCCGCTAGGGAGACCCAGTACTTC
TRBJ1-2 | TRBD1 | TRBV28 | NA | CASMGGGGLYGYTF | TGTGCCAGCATGGGTGGAGGGGGCCTCTATGGCTACACCTTC
TRBJ1-3 | TRBD1 | TRBV7-2 | once | CASRLMTGSYGNTIYF | TGTGCCAGCAGACTTATGACAGGGAGCTATGGAAACACCATATATTTT
TRBJ2-7 | TRBD1 | TRBV28 | NA | CASRLQGILYEQYF | TGTGCCAGCAGATTACAGGGGATTCTATACGAGCAGTACTTC
TRBJ1-5 | NA | TRBV6-1 | NA | CASSTPDRYNQPQHF | TGTGCCAGCAGTACCCCGGACAGATACAATCAGCCCCAGCATTTT
TRBJ1-2 | NA | TRBV28 | NA | CASSLGVDYGYTF | TGTGCCAGCAGTCTCGGGGTGGACTATGGCTACACCTTC
TRBJ1-6 | TRBD1 | TRBV10-3 | once | CAITPGQGLNSPLHF | TGTGCCATCACCCCGGGACAGGGCCTTAATTCACCCCTCCACTTT
TRBJ2-5 | NA | TRBV5-4 | NA | CASSFRSGSQETQYF | TGTGCCAGCAGCTTCAGGTCGGGGTCGCAAGAGACCCAGTACTTC
TRBJ2-3 | TRBD2 | TRBV4-1 | NA | CASSQDPRTSGALDTQYF | TGCGCCAGCAGCCAAGATCCCCGGACTAGCGGGGCGTTAGATACGCAGTATTTT
TRBJ2-2 | NA | TRBV14 | NA | CASSQARDRTGELFF | TGTGCCAGCAGCCAAGCCCGGGACCGCACCGGGGAGCTGTTTTTT
TRBJ2-2 | NA | TRBV30 | NA | CAWSTGSGNTGELFF | TGTGCCTGGAGTACGGGTAGCGGGAACACCGGGGAGCTGTTTTTT
TRBJ1-1 | TRBD1 | TRBV5-6 | NA | CASSPGTGALEETEAFF | TGTGCCAGCAGCCCTGGGACAGGGGCGTTAGAGGAGACTGAAGCTTTCTTT
TRBJ1-2 | NA | TRBV3-1/TRBV3-2 | few | CASSQDTGPYGYTF | TGTGCCAGCAGCCAAGATACAGGGCCCTATGGCTACACCTTC
TRBJ2-2 | NA | TRBV6-2/TRBV6-3 | NA | CASSYSRVGELFF | TGTGCCAGCAGTTACTCACGGGTCGGGGAGCTGTTTTTT
TRBJ1-2 | TRBD1 | TRBV7-9 | NA | CASSRDRGNVNYGYTF | TGTGCCAGCAGCCGCGACAGGGGGAACGTTAACTATGGCTACACCTTC
TRBJ1-3 | NA | TRBV5-1 | NA | CASSLAPSGNTIYF | TGCGCCAGCAGCTTGGCCCCGTCTGGAAACACCATATATTTT
TRBJ2-7 | NA | TRBV14 | NA | CASSQEGQLTYEQYF | TGTGCCAGCAGCCAAGAGGGACAACTTACCTACGAGCAGTACTTC
TRBJ2-7 | NA | TRBV4-3 | NA | CASSQEIGSETASYEQYF | TGCGCCAGCAGCCAAGAAATAGGCTCCGAGACGGCGTCCTACGAGCAGTACTTC